The 9 T cell receptor beta chains below were found in one sample sequenced in a study of T cells in Graves' hyperthyroidism and ophthalmopathy (dated by TCRdb to about 2019). To prepare the library, multiplex PCR was applied. Instrument on record: Illumina HiSeq 2000. The TCR beta CDR3 regions were amplified from the RNA transcripts. A first-round RT-PCR of the TCR CDR3 used the HTBI primer set with the Qiagen OneStep RT-PCR kit. TCRdb reanalyzed the raw reads on its own, using fastp at Q25 for trimming and MiXCR for clone calling, and kept in-frame beta chains. Each entry merges the rows of one CDR3 protein and shows their most common DNA and genes. Across this sample there are hundreds of thousands of distinct CDR3 sequences, with less than 15% seen only once. Of the sample, roughly 10% is held by the ten largest clones. What was sequenced was blood. Source of these receptors: a woman under 30 with Graves' hyperthyroidism.

The sample holds a few counts of this clonotype. The rearrangement joins TRBV9 to TRBJ2-1, with D unresolved. V was cut by 2 bases and J by 7 bases, with 13 bases left in between. Looked up from germline, CDR1 is SGDLS and CDR2 is YYNGEE. This CDR3 has 14 residues. The DNA for the CDR3 is TGTGCCAGCAGCGTCAAGGCCTTTTGGAATGAGCAGTTCTTC. Translation: CASSVKAFWNEQFF.

This CDR3 reads CASSSQPMTGGKNIQYF. The CDR3 DNA follows: TGTGCCAGCAGCTCCCAACCTATGACAGGTGGAAAAAACATTCAGTACTTC. The chain couples TRBV7-2 to TRBJ2-4, with D possibly matching TRBD1 (6 bases). This CDR3 spans 17 amino acids. V gave up 4 bases and J gave up 4 bases, with 20 bases separating them. Germline V gives CDR1 SGHTA, CDR2 FQGNSA.

Ten or more counts support this clonotype. This chain joins TRBV2 and TRBJ1-6, with 10 positions matching TRBD1. The V gene's germline CDR1 is SNHLY and CDR2 FYNNEI. The junction had 16 bases not matched to a gene; V was cut back by 8 bases and J by 9 bases. This CDR3 region has 17 residues. DNA of the CDR3: TGTGCCAGCGGGGGGACAGGGGCCTCAGGGGGAGGTTCACCCCTCCACTTT. Translating it yields CASGGTGASGGGSPLHF.

This clonotype was seen more than once but under ten times. The V gene is TRBV7-2, the J gene TRBJ2-7; D perhaps matches TRBD2 (7 bases). Trimming cost V 4 bases and J 2 bases, with 15 bases left between them. This CDR3 is 15 amino acids long. Germline V gives CDR1 SGHTA, CDR2 FQGNSA. CDR3 DNA sequence: TGTGCCAGCAGCTCCGTGCCGCGGGGGCCCTACGAGCAGTACTTC. Translation: CASSSVPRGPYEQYF.

This clonotype was seen repeatedly, ten times or more. The chain employs TRBV12-3 or TRBV12-4 and TRBJ2-1, with 10 bases identical to TRBD2. With V trimmed by 7 bases and J by 1 base, 4 bases remained unmatched. CDR3 length: 15 residues. The DNA of the CDR3 is TGTGCCAGCAACCTAGCGGGAGTATCCTACAATGAGCAGTTCTTC. This encodes CASNLAGVSYNEQFF.

This chain joins TRBV5-1 and TRBJ2-5; 7 nucleotides line up with TRBD2. After removal of 3 bases from V and 1 base from J, the junction contained 3 bases not matched to a gene. The CDR3 totals 14 residues. Per the germline V gene, CDR1 is SGHRS and CDR2 is YFSETQ. The CDR3 bases are TGCGCCAGCAGCTGGGAGCGGGGCCAAGAGACCCAGTACTTC. Its translation: CASSWERGQETQYF.

This clonotype was seen a handful of times. This rearrangement joins TRBV14 to TRBJ2-7; 12 bases align to TRBD2. The CDR3 is made up of 15 amino acids. Germline CDR1 and CDR2: SGHDN and FVKESK. V lost 0 bases, J lost 3 bases, and 0 bases stayed unmatched. CDR3 sequence reads: CASSQELAGGYEQYF. Here the CDR3 DNA reads TGTGCCAGCAGCCAAGAACTAGCGGGAGGCTACGAGCAGTACTTC.

This clonotype was counted ten times or more. V and J are TRBV20-1 and TRBJ2-3, with 12 bases aligning to TRBD2. Trimming removed 5 bases from V and 4 bases from J; junction bases left unmatched: 10. The CDR3 sequence is 16 residues long. Germline V gives CDR1 DFQATT, CDR2 SNEGSKA (reference sequence). CDR3 sequence (DNA): TGCAGTGCTCTGGCCTCTAGCGGGAGGGCTGCAGATACGCAGTATTTT. Its protein product is CSALASSGRAADTQYF.

This clonotype was observed many times. This chain joins TRBV28 and TRBJ1-3; D is ambiguous. The CDR3 extends over 16 amino acids. The V end was cut by 1 base, the J end by 0 bases, with 10 bases between. CDR1 MDHEN and CDR2 SYDVKM come from the germline V gene. The CDR3 here is CASSLYSTTSGNTIYF. DNA of the CDR3: TGTGCCAGCAGTTTATATAGCACCACCTCTGGAAACACCATATATTTT.